This TCR beta chain originates from a study of vaccination effects on CD4 cells after COVID-19. From germline, CDR1 is MGHRA and CDR2 YSYEKL. The CDR3 is 15 amino acids. Trimming cost V 4 bases and J 7 bases; bases outside gene matches: 9. On approximately day 9 of culture, CD4+ T cells were separated out. The method was immunoSEQ multiplex PCR; TCRdb's version includes in-frame clones alone and lacks a portion of them. Of tens of thousands of clones in the sample, 65% to 70% were seen once. This clone showed up just a few times. Its antigen remains unknown. The clonotype originates from a human donor who received a COVID-19 vaccine. This material consisted of CD4+ T cells from PBMCs cultured without peptide, taken before COVID-19 vaccination. The chain uses TRBV4-1 and TRBJ2-5; 10 bases are shared with TRBD2. The chain's CDR3 is CASSLSAGGPGTQYF. The CDR3 bases are TGCGCCAGCAGCCTCTCAGCGGGAGGGCCCGGGACCCAGTACTTC.